This T cell receptor beta chain was sequenced in a study of CD8 T cells in ankylosing spondylitis. Study-level results: Researchers report that disease-linked clones proved CD8+ and relatively rare in peripheral blood. A motif of under 10 highly homologous TCR beta variants was seen as apparently characteristic of ankylosing spondylitis blood.

This clonotype was detected only a few times. The antigen is undetermined. Molecular-barcoded quantitative 5'-RACE produced these TCR beta libraries. TCRdb reanalysed the 5' RACE reads using MiXCR and keeps one entry per CDR3 protein. The table records a few hundred thousand distinct CDR3 sequences, 20% of them present only once. What was sequenced was blood, either unsorted or a sorted T cell fraction (not recorded which). The TCR was taken from a female donor with ankylosing spondylitis or in good health (not recorded which).

CDR3 amino acids: CASSPRGVTINQPQHF. The CDR3 coding sequence is TGTGCCAGCAGTCCCCGCGGTGTTACGATTAATCAGCCCCAGCATTTT. V and J are TRBV12-3 or TRBV12-4 and TRBJ1-5, with D hard to call. This CDR3 is 16 amino acids long. The germline V and J ends were trimmed by 5 bases and 4 bases, with 18 bases remaining between them.